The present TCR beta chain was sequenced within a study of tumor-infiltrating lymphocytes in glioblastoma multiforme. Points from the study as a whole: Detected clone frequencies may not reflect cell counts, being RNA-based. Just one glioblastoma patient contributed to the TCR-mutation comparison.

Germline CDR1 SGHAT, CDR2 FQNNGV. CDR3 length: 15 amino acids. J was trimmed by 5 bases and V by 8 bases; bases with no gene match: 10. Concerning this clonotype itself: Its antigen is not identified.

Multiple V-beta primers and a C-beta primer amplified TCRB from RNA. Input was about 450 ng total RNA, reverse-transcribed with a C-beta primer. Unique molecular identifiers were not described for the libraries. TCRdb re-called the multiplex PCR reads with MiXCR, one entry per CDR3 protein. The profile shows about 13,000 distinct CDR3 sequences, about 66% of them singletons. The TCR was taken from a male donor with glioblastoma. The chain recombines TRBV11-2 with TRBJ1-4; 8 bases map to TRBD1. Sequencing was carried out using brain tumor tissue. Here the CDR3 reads CASALQGQANEKLFF. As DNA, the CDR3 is TGTGCCAGCGCTCTACAGGGACAGGCGAATGAAAAACTGTTTTTT.